This T cell receptor (beta chain) was obtained from a study of T-cell reconstitution after alpha-beta-depleted transplantation in children (TCRdb year 2016). The study in broad terms: Using TCR repertoire profiling, the study followed T-cell immune reconstitution in a quantitative way in children after TCRalphabeta/CD19-depleted allogeneic hematopoietic cell transplantation.

CDR1 SEHNR and CDR2 FQNEAQ are derived from the germline V gene (reference sequence). The CDR3, cysteine through phenylalanine, is 13 amino acids long. Of the read, only the CDR3 DNA is kept; its 39 bases are in frame from base 1. V was cut back by 3 bases and J by 2 bases, leaving a gap of 8 bases between them. Reading the label with the study, this specimen's treatment or condition is: allogeneic hematopoietic cell transplantation with graft depleted of TCRalphabeta T cells and CD19 B cells. The children who served as transplant recipients had been given grafts of TCRalphabeta/CD19-depleted allogeneic hematopoietic cells. Library generation was performed with PCR. Reads for this sample came from an Illumina HiSeq 2500. TCR libraries were prepared with molecular barcoding, using unique molecular identifiers to normalize TCRbeta repertoire quantification. Using fastp trimming at Q25 and MiXCR clonotype assembly, TCRdb reanalyzed the public sequencing data and kept in-frame beta chains. For every CDR3 protein sequence, its rows merge into one entry that carries the most common genes and DNA. The sample table contains approximately 130,000 distinct CDR3 sequences; only one count was recorded for more than 9.5% of them. The top ten hold 24% of the sample.

This clonotype was recorded a few times. Its target antigen remains unknown. Base qualities are missing; no much larger clone stands one base away. General study outcomes and caveats: Over the following months the frequencies of hyperexpanded clones went down, and after one year T-cell counts and TCRbeta diversity were mostly credited to newly produced T cells. In some patients, the high TCRbeta diversity seen at day 60 was put down to recipient T cells and intrathymic progenitors that had survived conditioning. The apparently early alphabetaT-cell count recovery about two months after transplant was reportedly dependent on only several hundred rapidly expanded clones derived from non-depleted graft cells.

The sequences come from PBMCs, mostly from graft donor cells, collected 180 days after TCRalphabeta/CD19-depleted stem cell transplant. The sequence was obtained from a girl in the first two years of life who had a stem cell transplant for combined immunodeficiency, so the T cells may come from the graft donor. In this chain, TRBV7-9 is recombined with TRBJ2-7, and possibly TRBD1, on 5 matching bases. The CDR3 in this case is CASSLDNPYEQYF. The DNA sequence is as follows: TGTGCCAGCAGCTTGGACAATCCCTACGAGCAGTACTTC.